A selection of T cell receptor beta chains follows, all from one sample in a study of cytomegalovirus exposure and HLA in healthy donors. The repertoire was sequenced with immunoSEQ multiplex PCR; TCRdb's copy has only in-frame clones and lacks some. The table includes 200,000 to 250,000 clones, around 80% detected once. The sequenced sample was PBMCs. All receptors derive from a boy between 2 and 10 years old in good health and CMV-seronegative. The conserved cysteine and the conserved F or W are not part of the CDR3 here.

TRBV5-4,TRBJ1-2,ASSVQGAGGYT
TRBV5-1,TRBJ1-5,ASSFTGNQPQH
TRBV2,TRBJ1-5,ASIPDRERQPQH
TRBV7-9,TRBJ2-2,ASSPRGGLTGELF
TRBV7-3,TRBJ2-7,ASSPGLAGEQY
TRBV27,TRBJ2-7,ASRVGTGYSYEQY
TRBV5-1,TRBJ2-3,ASSFGSGADTQY
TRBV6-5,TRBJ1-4,ASRNHRMTNEKLF
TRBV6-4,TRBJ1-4,ASSEAAGQGNEKLF
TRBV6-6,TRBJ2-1,ASSYDHLRGNEQF
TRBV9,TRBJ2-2,ASSRGQGTGELF
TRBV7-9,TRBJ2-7,ASSRTGCEQY
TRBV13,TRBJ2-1,ASSSRDSPGSYNEQF
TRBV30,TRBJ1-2,AWSVVVPDYGYT
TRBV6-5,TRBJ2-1,ASSSPSSANSCEQF
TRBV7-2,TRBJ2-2,ASSSVAGGVATGELF
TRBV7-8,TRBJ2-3,ASSPLGGRTDTQY
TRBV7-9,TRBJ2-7,ASSLGTGTTYEQY
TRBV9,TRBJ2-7,ASSVGTGGEQY
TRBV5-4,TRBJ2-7,ASSQRDRPTYEQY
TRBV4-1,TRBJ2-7,ASSQERGGSYEQY
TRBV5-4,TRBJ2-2,ASSLGQGLNTGELF
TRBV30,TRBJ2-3,AWSEGSGRSPDTQY
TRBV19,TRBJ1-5,ASSPQRSGSNQPQH
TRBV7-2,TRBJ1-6,AGSLTSSPLH
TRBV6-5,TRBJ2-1,ASSPTNSGNEQF
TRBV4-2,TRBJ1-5,ASSQGDRGGSNQPQH
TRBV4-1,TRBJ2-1,ASSQVNFVPPPDEQF
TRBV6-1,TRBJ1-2,ASSDRANYGYT
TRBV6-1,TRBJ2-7,ASSGLLGEQY
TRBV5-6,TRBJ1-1,ASSAGFVNTEAF
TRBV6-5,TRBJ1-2,ASSQGQGIWYGYT
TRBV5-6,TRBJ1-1,ASSFGAAPRNTEAF
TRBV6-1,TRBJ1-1,ASSEVKGRGKTEAF
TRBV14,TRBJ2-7,ASSRRLAGDDEQY
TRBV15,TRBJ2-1,ATSRTGRQRLQF
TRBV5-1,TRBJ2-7,ASSLTLAGAFPDEQY
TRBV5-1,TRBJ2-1,ASSLEGLAGDEQF
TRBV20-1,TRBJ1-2,SAGGGYGYT
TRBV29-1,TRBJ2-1,SVDLEAEVNEQF
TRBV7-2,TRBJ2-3,ASSFRGQSTDTQY
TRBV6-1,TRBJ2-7,ASRERSSYEQY
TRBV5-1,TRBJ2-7,ASSFLAGVYEQY
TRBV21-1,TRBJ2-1,ASTAEKQF
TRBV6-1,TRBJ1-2,ASSGGLGSNYGYT
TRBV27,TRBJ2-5,ASSNDFGTGAETQY
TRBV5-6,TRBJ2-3,ASSLGGGRRPDTQY
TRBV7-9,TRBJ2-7,ASSYGLAGGYEQY
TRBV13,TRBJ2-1,ASRLLAGGSDEQF
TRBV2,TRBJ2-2,ASRPGLAVSGELF
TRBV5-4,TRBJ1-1,ASSFDSKNTEAF
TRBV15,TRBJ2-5,ATSRSGGSAETQY
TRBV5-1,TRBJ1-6,ASSLPGGPSPLH
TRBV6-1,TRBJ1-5,ASRFPGGGNQPQH